Sequencing of this T cell receptor (beta chain) was carried out in a study of Ad26.COV2.S vaccination and SARS-CoV-2 variants. Study conclusions and caveats: Overall T cell responses may have been underestimated by the analyses of TCR breadth and depth. Placebo recipients and vaccine recipients were similar in non-spike TCR breadth.

Sequencing was performed with immunoSEQ multiplex PCR; in TCRdb, only in-frame clones are kept and a portion is missing. The table shows under 550,000 clones, with roughly 90% occurring only once. CDR1 and CDR2 (germline): MNHEY, SVGAGI. V was cut by 5 bases and J by 7 bases, with 12 bases left in between. The CDR3 totals 13 residues. Notes on this clone: No antigen is known for it.

Treatment described: over 15 received Ad26.COV2.S at low or high dose, single or two shots; about 5 received placebo; per-sample allocation not given. Day 63 after the first vaccine or placebo injection was the time point for sampling. It was an adult aged 18-55 years in Boston who was the donor. The study used a vaccine consisting of an Ad26 vector that expressed Wuhan-strain SARS-CoV-2 spike. This TCR was recovered from a person between 18 and 60 years old who received the Ad26.COV2.S COVID-19 vaccine or a placebo. This chain uses TRBV6-5 with TRBJ2-1; D gene uncertain. Sample: peripheral blood, taken in a trial of Ad26.COV2.S vaccine versus placebo. CDR3 bases: TGTGCCAGCAGTCCAACGGTGCTGAATGAGCAGTTCTTC. The encoded protein is CASSPTVLNEQFF.